What follows describes a single T cell receptor (beta chain). No cognate antigen has been identified for it. The input lacks base qualities; no much larger clone sits a single base away. Using the deep immunoSEQ assay, multiplex PCR amplified TCR CDR3 regions from genomic DNA. Genomic DNA extracted from each cell subset was distributed evenly over all wells of several immunoSEQ 96-well plates, and each plate served as one replicate. For sorted subsets, around 200 ng genomic DNA, equal to about 30,000 T cell genomes, was loaded into each replicate PCR. Purified libraries were measured with a Qubit 3.0 fluorometer, size-checked on a Bioanalyzer 2100, and measured again with the KAPA Library Quantification kit. Every immunoSEQ 96-well plate was sequenced on a separate single-read 150-cycle Illumina NextSeq 550 flow cell. The authors' analysis ran thus. Because the immunoSEQ output included only junctional sequences and no quality scores, the filtering could not be the same as the filtering used for full-length reads. To assign V/J genes and CDR3, sequences were annotated using PyIR, a Python wrapper for IgBLAST v1.9, with IMGT germline references. Reads were removed for weak V/J assignments (E-value above 1e-6), missing CDR3, stop codons, out-of-frame junctions, or ambiguous translated residues. A V3J clonotype was defined by an identical inferred V gene, J gene, and CDR3 amino acid sequence. To compute the percentage overlap between repertoires, the number of shared unique clonotypes was divided by the size of the smaller repertoire. Richness of each repertoire was evaluated using RTK rarefaction, the Chao1 estimator, and Recon v2.1 estimates of unobserved clonotypes. OLGA was used to compute generation probabilities for all TCRbeta clonotypes that the gDNA method yielded from a handful of donors. TCRdb's version of the immuneACCESS table is confined to in-frame rearrangements and falls short of the full clone set. An unresolved V gene accounts for under half of the shortfall where checked; the remainder is of unknown origin. That table supplies the V and J calls and clone size; D and trimming were determined from the DNA. Present in this sample are around 720,000 clones, 73% of which were seen just once. In total, the top ten clones hold around 2% of the sample.

The sample belongs to a study of shared clonotypes between healthy human individuals (dated by TCRdb to between 2020 and 2021). In the study overall: The cohort comprised two women and three men aged 18 to 49 years. For each donor, CD4 naive and CD4 memory were each run on three plates, CD8 naive on two plates, and CD8 memory on one plate. To estimate repertoire size and how much clonotype sharing occurs between individuals, the study deeply sequenced the blood TCR repertoires of several healthy adults. To increase sequencing depth and limit assay-specific biases, TCR repertoire library preparation and sequencing were carried out by different laboratories using diverse techniques. Between about 0.94 and 10 billion PBMCs per donor were obtained by leukapheresis.

Points the paper makes about the study in general: Because the study included only a small number of donors, the genetic and exposure-history diversity represented was limited. Across four donors, approximately 4.9% of naive CD4, over 3% of naive CD8, about 2.3% of memory CD4, and under 0.45% of memory CD8 clonotypes were shared. Naive subsets generally had larger estimated clonotype richness than memory subsets. Clonotypes shared by all four sorted-subset donors showed higher generation probabilities than non-shared clonotypes. Sampling was limited to blood, and TCR repertoires in tissue likely differ from TCR repertoires in blood. Pairwise subsampling indicated that sequencing depth was expected to affect the degree of clonotype sharing among donors. Even with the large sequencing depth, rarefaction of the sorted-subset datasets indicated that sequencing was incomplete.

The donors were healthy, HIV-negative adults with no recently reported acute infections or vaccinations. Every donor was a Caucasian adult residing in Nashville, Tennessee, USA. CD4+ T cells were enriched through magnetic negative selection, after which naive cells were positively selected on CD45RA and the remaining negative fraction served as the memory subset. Blood was obtained by leukapheresis, after which PBMCs were separated by Ficoll-Histopaque density gradient centrifugation and cryopreserved in liquid nitrogen vapor phase. Purity and quantity of every magnetically sorted T cell population were checked by analytical flow cytometry. Genomic DNA was isolated from each sorted fraction and quantified by UV absorbance on a Nanodrop 2000c. Via the germline V gene (reference sequence), CDR1 is MNHEY and CDR2 SMNVEV. Its CDR3 holds 13 amino acids, cysteine through phenylalanine. Only the CDR3 portion is preserved as DNA: 39 bases, with reading frame beginning at the first base. The germline V end is reduced by 6 bases and the J end by 7 bases; junction bases left unmatched: 7.

The sequence was collected from a woman between 25 and 40 years old in good health. The sample consisted of memory CD4+ T cells sorted from blood. Read against the paper, the sample's cell subset or site label means: CD45RA-negative fraction. The chain uses TRBV27 and TRBJ2-7, with 9 middle bases fitting TRBD1. CDR3 sequence: CASRAGTGHEQYF. In nucleotides, the sequence is TGTGCCAGCAGAGCCGGGACAGGGCATGAGCAGTACTTC.